This T cell receptor (beta chain) appears in the sequencing data of a study of shared clonotypes between healthy human individuals. Here immunoSEQ multiplex PCR was the method, and the copy in TCRdb shows in-frame clones only, minus some. Here the sample spans some 2,000,000 clones, approximately 94% being singletons. CDR3 length equals 14 residues. The V gene's germline CDR1 is SEHNR and CDR2 FQNEAQ (reference sequence). The V gene end was trimmed by 7 bases and the J gene end by 3 bases; junction bases not matched to a gene: 8. Naive CD8 populations comprised CD45RO-negative cells positively selected for CCR7, excluding terminally differentiated effector memory CD45RA+ cells. Healthy adults negative for HIV, lacking recent acute infections or vaccinations, served as donors.

Sequenced: naive CD8+ T cells sorted from blood. The TCR was taken from a man aged 18 to 29 in good health. The chain has TRBV7-9 and TRBJ2-7; 8 nucleotides align to TRBD1. Here the CDR3 DNA reads TGTGCCAGCACACCCGGGACAGGAGACTACGAGCAGTACTTC. Translation gives CASTPGTGDYEQYF.